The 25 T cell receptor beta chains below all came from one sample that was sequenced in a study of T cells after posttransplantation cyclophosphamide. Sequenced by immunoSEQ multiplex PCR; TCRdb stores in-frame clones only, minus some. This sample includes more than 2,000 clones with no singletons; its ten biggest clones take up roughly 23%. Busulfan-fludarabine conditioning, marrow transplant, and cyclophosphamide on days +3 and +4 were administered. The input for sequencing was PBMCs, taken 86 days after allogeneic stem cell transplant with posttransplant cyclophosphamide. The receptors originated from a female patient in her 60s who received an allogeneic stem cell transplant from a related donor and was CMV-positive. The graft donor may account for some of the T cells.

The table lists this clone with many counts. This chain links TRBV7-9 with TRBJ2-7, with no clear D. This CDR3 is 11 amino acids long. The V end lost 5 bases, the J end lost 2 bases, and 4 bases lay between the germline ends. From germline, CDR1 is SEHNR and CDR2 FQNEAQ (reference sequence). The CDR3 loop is CASSLPYEQYF. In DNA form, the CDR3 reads TGTGCCAGCAGCCTACCCTACGAGCAGTACTTC. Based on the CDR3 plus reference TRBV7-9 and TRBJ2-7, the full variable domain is DTGVSQNPRHKITKRGQNVTFRCDPISEHNRLYWYRQTLGQGPEFLTYFQNEAQLEKSRLLSDRFSAERPKGSFSTLEIQRTEQGDSAMYLCASSLPYEQYFGPGTRLTVT.

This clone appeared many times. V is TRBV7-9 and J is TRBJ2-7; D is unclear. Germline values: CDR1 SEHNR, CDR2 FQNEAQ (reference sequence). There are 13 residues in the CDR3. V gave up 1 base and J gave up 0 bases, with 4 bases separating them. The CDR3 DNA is TGTGCCAGCAGCTTAGTTAGCTCCTACGAGCAGTACTTC. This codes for CASSLVSSYEQYF.

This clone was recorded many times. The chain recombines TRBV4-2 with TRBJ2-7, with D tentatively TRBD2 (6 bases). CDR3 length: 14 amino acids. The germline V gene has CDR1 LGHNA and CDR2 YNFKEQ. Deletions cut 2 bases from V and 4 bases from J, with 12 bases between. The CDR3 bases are TGTGCCAGCAGCCAAATTACGGGGGTTTACGAGCAGTACTTC. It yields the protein CASSQITGVYEQYF.

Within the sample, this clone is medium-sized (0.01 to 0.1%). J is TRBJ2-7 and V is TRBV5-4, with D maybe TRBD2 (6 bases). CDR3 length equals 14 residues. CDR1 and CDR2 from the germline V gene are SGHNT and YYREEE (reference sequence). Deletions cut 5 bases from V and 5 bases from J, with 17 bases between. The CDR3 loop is CASSRDGGEDEQYF. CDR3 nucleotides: TGTGCCAGCAGTCGGGACGGGGGTGAGGACGAGCAGTACTTC.

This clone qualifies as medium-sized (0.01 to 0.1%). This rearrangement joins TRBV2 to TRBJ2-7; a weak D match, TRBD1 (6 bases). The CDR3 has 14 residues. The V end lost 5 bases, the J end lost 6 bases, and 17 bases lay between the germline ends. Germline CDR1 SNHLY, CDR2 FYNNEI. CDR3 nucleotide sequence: TGTGCCAGCAGTCCGACAACAGGGTATGGCGAGCAGTACTTC. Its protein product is CASSPTTGYGEQYF.

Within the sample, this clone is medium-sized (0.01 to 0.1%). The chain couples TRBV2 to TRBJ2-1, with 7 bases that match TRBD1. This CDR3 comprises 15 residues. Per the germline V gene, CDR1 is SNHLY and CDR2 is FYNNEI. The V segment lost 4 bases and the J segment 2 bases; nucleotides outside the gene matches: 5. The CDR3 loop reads CASSAQGNPYNEQFF. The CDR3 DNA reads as TGTGCCAGCAGTGCACAGGGGAACCCCTACAATGAGCAGTTCTTC.

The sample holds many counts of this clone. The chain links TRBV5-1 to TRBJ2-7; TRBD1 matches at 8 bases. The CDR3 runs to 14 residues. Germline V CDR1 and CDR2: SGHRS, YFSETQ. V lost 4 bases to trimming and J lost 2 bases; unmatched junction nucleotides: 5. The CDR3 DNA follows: TGCGCCAGCAGCACAGGGGGGCAGACCTACGAGCAGTACTTC. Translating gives CASSTGGQTYEQYF.

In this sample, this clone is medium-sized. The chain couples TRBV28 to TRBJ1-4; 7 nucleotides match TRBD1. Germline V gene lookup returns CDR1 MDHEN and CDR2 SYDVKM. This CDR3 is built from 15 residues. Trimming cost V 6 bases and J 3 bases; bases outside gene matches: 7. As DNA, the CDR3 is TGTGCCAGCAGCTCGACAGGGCTGTCTAATGAAAAACTGTTTTTT. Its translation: CASSSTGLSNEKLFF.

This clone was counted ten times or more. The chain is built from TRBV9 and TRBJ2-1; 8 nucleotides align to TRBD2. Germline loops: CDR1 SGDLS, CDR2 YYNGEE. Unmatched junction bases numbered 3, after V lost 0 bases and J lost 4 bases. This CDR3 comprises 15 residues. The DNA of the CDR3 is TGTGCCAGCAGCGTAGAACTAGCGGATTACAATGAGCAGTTCTTC. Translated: CASSVELADYNEQFF.

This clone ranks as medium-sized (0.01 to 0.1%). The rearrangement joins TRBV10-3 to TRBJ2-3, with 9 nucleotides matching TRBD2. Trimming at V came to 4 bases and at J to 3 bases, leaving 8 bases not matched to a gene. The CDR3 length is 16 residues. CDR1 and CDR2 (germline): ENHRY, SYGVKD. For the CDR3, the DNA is TGTGCCATCAGTGTCCGCCCTAGCGGGGATACAGATACGCAGTATTTT. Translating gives CAISVRPSGDTDTQYF.

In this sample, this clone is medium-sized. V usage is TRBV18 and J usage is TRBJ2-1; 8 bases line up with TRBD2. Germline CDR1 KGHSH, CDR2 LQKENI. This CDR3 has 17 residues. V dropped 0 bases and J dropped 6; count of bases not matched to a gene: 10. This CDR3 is CASSPPLAADRFNEQFF. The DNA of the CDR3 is TGTGCCAGCTCACCACCACTAGCGGCAGACCGGTTCAATGAGCAGTTCTTC.

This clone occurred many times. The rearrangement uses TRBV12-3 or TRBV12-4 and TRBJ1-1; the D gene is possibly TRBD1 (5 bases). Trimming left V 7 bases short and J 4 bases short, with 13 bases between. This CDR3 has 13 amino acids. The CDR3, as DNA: TGTGCCAGCACCCGAGGGGTAGGCACTGAAGCTTTCTTT. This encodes CASTRGVGTEAFF.

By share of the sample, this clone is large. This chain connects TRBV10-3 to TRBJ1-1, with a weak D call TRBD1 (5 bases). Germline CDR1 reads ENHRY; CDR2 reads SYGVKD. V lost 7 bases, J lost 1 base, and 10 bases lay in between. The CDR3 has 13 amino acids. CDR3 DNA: TGTGCCATCATTGGGCAGGGGAACACTGAAGCTTTCTTT. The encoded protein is CAIIGQGNTEAFF.

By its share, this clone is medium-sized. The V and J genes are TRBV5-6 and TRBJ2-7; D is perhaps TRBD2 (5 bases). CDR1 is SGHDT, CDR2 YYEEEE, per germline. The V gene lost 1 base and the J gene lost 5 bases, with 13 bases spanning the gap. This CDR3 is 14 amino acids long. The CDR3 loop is CASSLKRVVDEQYF. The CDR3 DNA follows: TGTGCCAGCAGCTTGAAGAGGGTTGTCGACGAGCAGTACTTC.

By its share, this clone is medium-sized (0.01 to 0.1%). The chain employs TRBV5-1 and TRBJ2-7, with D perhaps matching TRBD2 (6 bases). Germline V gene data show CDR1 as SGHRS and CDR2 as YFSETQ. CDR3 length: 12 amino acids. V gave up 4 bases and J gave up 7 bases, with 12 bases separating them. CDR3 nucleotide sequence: TGCGCCAGCAGCCCGGAGGGTCGGGAGCAGTACTTC. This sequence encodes CASSPEGREQYF. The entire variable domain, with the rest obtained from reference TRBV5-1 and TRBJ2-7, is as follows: KAGVTQTPRYLIKTRGQQVTLSCSPISGHRSVSWYQQTPGQGLQFLFEYFSETQRNKGNFPGRFSGRQFSNSRSEMNVSTLELGDSALYLCASSPEGREQYFGPGTRLTVT.

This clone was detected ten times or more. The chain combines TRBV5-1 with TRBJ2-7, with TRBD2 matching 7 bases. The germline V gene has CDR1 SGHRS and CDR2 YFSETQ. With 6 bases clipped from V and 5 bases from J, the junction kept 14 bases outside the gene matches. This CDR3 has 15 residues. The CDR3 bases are TGCGCCAGCAAAGAAGGCGCGGGAGCGAACCACGAGCAGTACTTC. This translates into CASKEGAGANHEQYF.

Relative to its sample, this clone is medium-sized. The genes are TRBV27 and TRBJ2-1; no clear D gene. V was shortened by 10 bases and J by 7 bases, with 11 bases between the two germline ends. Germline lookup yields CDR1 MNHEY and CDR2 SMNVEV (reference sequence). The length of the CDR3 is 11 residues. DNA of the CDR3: TGTGCCACCAACGGCGGAAATGAGCAGTTCTTC. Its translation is CATNGGNEQFF.

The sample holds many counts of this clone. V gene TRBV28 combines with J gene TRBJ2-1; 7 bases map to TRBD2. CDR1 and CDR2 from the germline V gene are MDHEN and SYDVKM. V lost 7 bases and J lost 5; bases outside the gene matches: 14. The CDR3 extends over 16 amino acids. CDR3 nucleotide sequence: TGTGCCAGCAAATTTGGGGGGGAGCGGGGACACAATGAGCAGTTCTTC. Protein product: CASKFGGERGHNEQFF.

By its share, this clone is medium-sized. DNA of the CDR3: TGTGCCAGCAGTTACGGGCGACAGGATGAAAAACTGTTTTTT. Its translation: CASSYGRQDEKLFF. The chain has TRBV6-5 and TRBJ1-4; weak D call: TRBD1 (6 bases). Germline V lookup: CDR1 MNHEY, CDR2 SVGAGI. The V end lost 2 bases, the J end lost 6 bases, and 10 bases lay between the germline ends. The CDR3 sequence is 14 residues long.

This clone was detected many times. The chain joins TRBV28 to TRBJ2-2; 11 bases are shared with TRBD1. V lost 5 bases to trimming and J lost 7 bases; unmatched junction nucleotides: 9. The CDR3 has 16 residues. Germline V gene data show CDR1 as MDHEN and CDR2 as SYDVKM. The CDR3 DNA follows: TGTGCCAGCAGTCCCCCTGGACAGGGGGCAAGCGGGGAGCTGTTTTTT. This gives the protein CASSPPGQGASGELFF.

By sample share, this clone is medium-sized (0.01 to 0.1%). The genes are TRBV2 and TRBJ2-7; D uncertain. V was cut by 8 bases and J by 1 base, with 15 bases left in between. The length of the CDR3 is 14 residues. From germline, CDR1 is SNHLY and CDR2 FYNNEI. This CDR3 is CASRRDTISYEQYF. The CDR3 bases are TGTGCCAGCCGACGCGACACCATTTCCTACGAGCAGTACTTC.

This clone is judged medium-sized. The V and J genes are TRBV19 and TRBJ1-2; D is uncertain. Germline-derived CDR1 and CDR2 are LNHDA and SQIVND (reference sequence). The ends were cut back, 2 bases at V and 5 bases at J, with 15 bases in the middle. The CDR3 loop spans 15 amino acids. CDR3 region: CASSIRAARPYGYTF. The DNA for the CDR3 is TGTGCCAGTAGTATAAGGGCAGCTCGTCCTTATGGCTACACCTTC.

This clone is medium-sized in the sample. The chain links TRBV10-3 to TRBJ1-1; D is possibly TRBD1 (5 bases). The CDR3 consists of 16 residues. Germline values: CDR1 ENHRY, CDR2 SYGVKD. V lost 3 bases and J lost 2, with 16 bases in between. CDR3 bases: TGTGCCATCAGTGATGGTTGGGGCCGATCCAACACTGAAGCTTTCTTT. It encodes CAISDGWGRSNTEAFF.

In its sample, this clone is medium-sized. The CDR3 sequence is CASIDRRDGYTF. CDR3 in DNA: TGTGCCAGTATTGACAGGAGGGATGGCTACACCTTC. The V gene is TRBV19, the J gene TRBJ1-2, with D possibly being TRBD1 (6 bases). The V end was cut by 7 bases, the J end by 6 bases, with 12 bases between. Germline V gene lookup returns CDR1 LNHDA and CDR2 SQIVND (reference sequence). The CDR3 contains 12 residues. Based on the CDR3 plus reference TRBV19 and TRBJ1-2, the full variable domain is DGGITQSPKYLFRKEGQNVTLSCEQNLNHDAMYWYRQDPGQGLRLIYYSQIVNDFQKGDIAEGYSVSREKKESFPLTVTSAQKNPTAFYLCASIDRRDGYTFGSGTRLTVV.

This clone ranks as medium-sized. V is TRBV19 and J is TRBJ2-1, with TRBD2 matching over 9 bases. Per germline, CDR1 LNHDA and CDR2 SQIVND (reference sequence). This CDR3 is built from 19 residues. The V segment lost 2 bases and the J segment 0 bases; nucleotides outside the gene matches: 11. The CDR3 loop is CASSILLAGGPRSYNEQFF. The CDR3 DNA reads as TGTGCCAGTAGTATATTATTGGCGGGGGGGCCCCGCTCCTACAATGAGCAGTTCTTC.